This is a list of T cell receptor beta chains from one sample in a study of blood T cell repertoires in COVID-19. The data were produced by immunoSEQ multiplex PCR, yet TCRdb's version contains in-frame clones alone and is incomplete. The sample has about 200,000 clones, 80% seen once; the top ten hold 6.9%. Sequencing input: peripheral blood. Receptors originate from a man in his sixties with acute or convalescent COVID-19. Each CDR3 is given with its conserved first and last residue. D genes are given only for firm matches. Clone sizes are given selectively: once, few, many, or a class where the clone is expanded.

j_call cdr3_length clone_size d_call v_call cdr3_nt cdr3_aa
TRBJ2-1 13 - - TRBV9 TGTGCCAGCCGCCCTCCTACGGGCAATGAGCAGTTCTTC CASRPPTGNEQFF
TRBJ1-5 15 - - TRBV19 TGTGCCAGTAGTATTGTGGGGGGAAGCAATCAGCCCCAGCATTTT CASSIVGGSNQPQHF
TRBJ2-5 14 - - TRBV10-1 TGCGCCAGAATAGGACAAGAAAGGAGAGAGACCCAGTACTTC CARIGQERRETQYF
TRBJ2-7 18 once TRBD2 TRBV9 TGTGCCAGCAGCGTAGCTGAGAGGTCTAGCGGGAGTCCCTACGAGCAGTACTTC CASSVAERSSGSPYEQYF
TRBJ2-1 15 - - TRBV10-2 TGCGCCAGCTCTGGCTTCTTGCGGAGGGACAATGAGCAGTTCTTC CASSGFLRRDNEQFF
TRBJ2-5 11 - - TRBV30 TGTGCCTGGAGTGTCCTAGGGACCCAGTACTTC CAWSVLGTQYF
TRBJ1-2 12 - - TRBV7-9 TGTGCCAGCAGCTACGGACAGTATGGCTACACCTTC CASSYGQYGYTF
TRBJ2-1 15 - TRBD2 TRBV7-9 TGTGCCAGCAGCTTTCTAGCGGGGGGGCCCGATGAGCAGTTCTTC CASSFLAGGPDEQFF
TRBJ1-1 16 once TRBD1 TRBV27 TGTGCCAGCAGTCTATGGACCGGGACAGGGGGCACTGAAGCTTTCTTT CASSLWTGTGGTEAFF
TRBJ2-5 14 - - TRBV2 TGTGCCAGCAGTGTCGGACAGATCCAAGAGACCCAGTACTTC CASSVGQIQETQYF
TRBJ2-3 16 - - TRBV23-1 TGCGCCAGCACTACCCCCGGGGATGAAGCAACAGATACGCAGTATTTT CASTTPGDEATDTQYF
TRBJ1-3 14 - - TRBV18 TGTGCCAGCTCACCGACAGGCTCTGGAAACACCATATATTTT CASSPTGSGNTIYF
TRBJ2-1 15 once TRBD2 TRBV9 TGTGCCAGCAGCGCACTAGCGGGAGCAAACAATGAGCAGTTCTTC CASSALAGANNEQFF
TRBJ1-6 13 - - TRBV7-2 TGTGCCAGCAGCTTAGAGACAGCATCACCCCTCCACTTT CASSLETASPLHF
TRBJ2-7 16 - - TRBV9 TGTGCCAGCAGCGTACTTGGAGGGGCCGGGGCCTACGAGCAGTACTTC CASSVLGGAGAYEQYF
TRBJ2-7 12 - - TRBV29-1 TGCAGCGTTGGTGTGTATAGTAACGAGCAGTACTTC CSVGVYSNEQYF
TRBJ1-1 16 - TRBD1 TRBV14 TGTGCCAGCAGCCGGAAACAAGGGACAGCTAGGACTGAAGCTTTCTTT CASSRKQGTARTEAFF
TRBJ1-3 15 - - TRBV9 TGTGCCAGCGGCAGGGGAGGGGCGGAAGGAAACACCATATATTTT CASGRGGAEGNTIYF
TRBJ1-5 15 - - TRBV19 TGTGCCAGTAGTATAGCATTAGACATCCTTCCGCCCCAGCATTTT CASSIALDILPPQHF
TRBJ2-3 18 - - TRBV12-5 TGTGCTAGTGGTTTTATCCCCCTTTTTGAGCGCGCCGGAGATACGCAGTATTTT CASGFIPLFERAGDTQYF
TRBJ1-5 17 - TRBD1 TRBV6-7 TGTGCCAGCACCCTGGACAGGGGAAAGATGGGCAATCAGCCCCAGCATTTT CASTLDRGKMGNQPQHF
TRBJ2-7 12 - - TRBV24-1 TGTGCCACCAGTGATTTGCCGGGACTCAAGTACTTC CATSDLPGLKYF
TRBJ2-1 17 many TRBD2 TRBV4-3 TGCGCCAGCAGCCAATCCCTGACTAGCGGGGTGGACAATGAGCAGTTCTTC CASSQSLTSGVDNEQFF
TRBJ1-6 15 - - TRBV6-1 TGTGCCAGCAGTGAGGGAGTATCCTATAATTCACCCCTCCACTTT CASSEGVSYNSPLHF
TRBJ1-1 11 - - TRBV20-1 TGCAGTGCTGCAGTGAACACTGAAGCTTTCTTT CSAAVNTEAFF
TRBJ2-7 15 - - TRBV20-1 TGCAGTGCTAGTTCTGAACCCGGGACTTTTTACGAGCAGTACTTC CSASSEPGTFYEQYF
TRBJ2-5 13 - - TRBV5-1 TGCGCCAGCAGATGGGACTCCCAAGAGACCCAGTACTTC CASRWDSQETQYF
TRBJ1-1 16 once - TRBV3-1/TRBV3-2 TGTGCCAGCAGCCCCCAGACCCTCACAGGTAACACTGAAGCTTTCTTT CASSPQTLTGNTEAFF
TRBJ1-1 15 - TRBD1 TRBV9 TGTGCCAGCAGCGTGTCGGACAGGGGATCCACTGAAGCTTTCTTT CASSVSDRGSTEAFF
TRBJ2-7 11 - - TRBV7-2 TGTGCCAGCAGCTCCGGGTCCGTGCAGTACTTC CASSSGSVQYF
TRBJ2-3 15 - - TRBV5-6 TGTGCCAGCAGCTTAAACAGGGAATACACAGATACGCAGTATTTT CASSLNREYTDTQYF
TRBJ2-7 15 few TRBD1 TRBV7-4 TGTGCCAGCAGTGGGACAGCCTTCCCCTCCTACGAGCAGTACTTC CASSGTAFPSYEQYF
TRBJ2-3 15 - TRBD1 TRBV11-2 TGTGCCAGCAGCTTAGATAGGGGGCAGACAGATACGCAGTATTTT CASSLDRGQTDTQYF
TRBJ1-2 15 once - TRBV6-2/TRBV6-3 TGTGCCAGCAGTTACTCGAACAGCCCCATCTATGGCTACACCTTC CASSYSNSPIYGYTF
TRBJ2-1 16 - - TRBV3-1/TRBV3-2 TGTGCCAGCAGCCAAGCCAGAGGCGGGGGCACCAATGAGCAGTTCTTC CASSQARGGGTNEQFF
TRBJ1-1 13 - - TRBV6-5 TGTGCCAGCAGATCAGGGCCGAACACTGAAGCTTTCTTT CASRSGPNTEAFF
TRBJ1-3 13 - - TRBV10-3 TGTGCCATCAGGGACAGTTCTGGAAACACCATATATTTT CAIRDSSGNTIYF
TRBJ1-4 14 - - TRBV7-2 TGTGCCAGCAGCTTACGGTCAGGGCCTGAAAAACTGTTTTTT CASSLRSGPEKLFF
TRBJ2-7 14 many TRBD1 TRBV6-6 TGTGCCAGCAGGACTAATACAGGGGACTACGAGCAGTACTTC CASRTNTGDYEQYF
TRBJ2-7 12 once - TRBV28 TGTGCCAGCAGTCCTTTGAGATACGAGCAGTACTTC CASSPLRYEQYF
TRBJ2-1 16 - - TRBV19 TGTGCCAGTATTGGGGTGGGGCGGGACCCCTACAATGAGCAGTTCTTC CASIGVGRDPYNEQFF
TRBJ1-3 16 - TRBD1 TRBV30 TGTGCCTGGAGTCGGGTATTCAACAGGGGGGAAAACACCATATATTTT CAWSRVFNRGENTIYF
TRBJ1-5 15 - - TRBV19 TGTGCCAGTAGTACGCTGACAGGTCTCAATCAGCCCCAGCATTTT CASSTLTGLNQPQHF